The present TCR beta chain was sequenced within a study of graft-versus-host responses after intestinal transplantation. Study details: Transplant types were multivisceral, liver-intestinal, or isolated intestinal. The whole recipient group had anti-thymocyte globulin induction followed by tacrolimus and steroids for roughly three years. Study results and caveats: Present in recipient marrow, GvH clones included some that appeared first in ileum or blood.

Repertoires were generated with immunoSEQ multiplex PCR, while TCRdb's copy carries only in-frame clones and drops some. The table lists 40,000 to 55,000 clones, 75% to 95% of them singletons, with 4.4% in the top ten. Germline CDR1 and CDR2: SGHDT and YYEEEE. There are 17 residues in the CDR3. The junction had 8 bases not matched to a gene; V was cut back by 2 bases and J by 0 bases. As regards this clone: Its specificity is not known.

This rearrangement joins TRBV5-6 to TRBJ2-5; 9 bases agree with TRBD1. Sequences were derived from PBMCs, sampled 524 days after transplant. The sequence came from a human patient who received an intestinal transplant, so some T cells may come from the graft donor. This chain's CDR3 is CASSLGTGTGYQETQYF. The CDR3 DNA reads TGTGCCAGCAGCTTAGGAACCGGGACAGGGTACCAAGAGACCCAGTACTTC. The full variable domain, its missing parts supplied by reference TRBV5-6 and TRBJ2-5, is DAGVTQSPTHLIKTRGQQVTLRCSPKSGHDTVSWYQQALGQGPQFIFQYYEEEERQRGNFPDRFSGHQFPNYSSELNVNALLLGDSALYLCASSLGTGTGYQETQYFGPGTRLLVL.